This T cell receptor beta chain was retrieved from a study of identical twins. General observations from the study: For out-of-frame alpha sequences shared by twins, low generation probability was in excess. Cord blood beta clonotypes that were abundant carried fewer insertions, and memory repertoires showed no such trend.

The germline V gene encodes CDR1 SSHAT and CDR2 FNYEAQ (reference sequence). There are 18 residues in the CDR3. A single record per CDR3 protein comes from TCRdb applying MiXCR to the 5' RACE reads. The profile shows hundreds of thousands of distinct CDR3 sequences, over 8.5% of them singletons. The table lists this clonotype with a few counts. The target antigen is unknown. At one of its ends the junction is not consistent with the germline gene, which may arise from a read error. This same sample was also part of a study on yellow fever vaccine responses in identical twins.

The rearrangement joins TRBV7-7 to TRBJ2-2; 8 bases match TRBD1. The sequence was collected from a woman aged 18-35 years in good health. Sequenced input: PBMCs. The CDR3 sequence: CASSFLQGAESNTGELFF. In DNA, the CDR3 is TGTGCTAGCAGCTTCCTCCAGGGGGCAGAATCGAACACCGGGGAGCTGTTTTTT.